These 18 T cell receptor beta chains were sequenced from one sample in a study of shared clonotypes between healthy human individuals. TCRdb's table, derived via immunoSEQ multiplex PCR, lists solely in-frame clones and lacks some. The sample lists 2.5 million or so clones, 90% to 95% seen once, with under 0.15% in the top ten. Sequencing was carried out using naive CD4+ T cells sorted from blood. The subset denotes: CD45RA+ positively selected. These receptors were obtained from a man aged 18 to 29 in good health.

This chain joins TRBV6-5 and TRBJ1-2, with 7 bases aligning to TRBD1. Per the germline V gene, CDR1 is MNHEY and CDR2 is SVGAGI. This CDR3 region has 12 residues. With V trimmed by 6 bases and J by 8 bases, 6 bases remained unmatched. Written as DNA, the CDR3 is TGTGCCAGCAGCTCAGGGGGATCGGGCTACACCTTC. Translation: CASSSGGSGYTF.

V is TRBV18 and J is TRBJ1-5; D might be TRBD1 (6 bases). The CDR3 spans 13 residues. Germline-derived CDR1 and CDR2 are KGHSH and LQKENI. V lost 6 bases and J lost 5, with 11 bases in between. CDR3 in DNA: TGTGCCAGCTCGACAGGCGGAGATCAGCCCCAGCATTTT. It codes for CASSTGGDQPQHF.

The rearrangement uses TRBV6-6 and TRBJ2-5; 8 bases are shared with TRBD2. Losses at the gene ends were 4 bases for V and 4 bases for J; bases not matched to a gene: 8. This CDR3 is 15 amino acids long. CDR1 and CDR2 from the germline V gene are MNHNY and SVGAGI (reference sequence). Here the CDR3 reads CASSSTGGGRETQYF. For the CDR3, the DNA is TGTGCCAGCAGTTCGACCGGGGGGGGGCGAGAGACCCAGTACTTC.

V is TRBV7-3 and J is TRBJ1-4; TRBD1 agrees at 7 bases. This CDR3 is built from 18 residues. The germline CDR1 and CDR2 sequences are SGHTA and FQGTGA. With 2 bases clipped from V and 6 bases from J, the junction kept 15 bases outside the gene matches. The CDR3 reads CASSLATGLFSLYEKLFF. CDR3 coding DNA: TGTGCCAGCAGCTTAGCGACAGGGTTATTTTCGCTGTATGAAAAACTGTTTTTT.

This clone was seen a few times. The chain carries TRBV7-9 and TRBJ2-5; TRBD1 matches at 11 bases. Losses at the gene ends were 4 bases for V and 1 base for J; bases not matched to a gene: 2. The CDR3 contains 15 residues. CDR1 is SEHNR and CDR2 is FQNEAQ in the germline V gene (reference sequence). The CDR3 nucleotides read TGTGCCAGCAGCTGGGGGACAGGGGGCCAAGAGACCCAGTACTTC. It specifies CASSWGTGGQETQYF. Drawing the rest from reference TRBV7-9 and TRBJ2-5, the complete variable domain is DTGVSQNPRHKITKRGQNVTFRCDPISEHNRLYWYRQTLGQGPEFLTYFQNEAQLEKSRLLSDRFSAERPKGSFSTLEIQRTEQGDSAMYLCASSWGTGGQETQYFGPGTRLLVL.

The V call is TRBV15, the J call TRBJ2-1; D may be TRBD1 (5 bases). The CDR3 has 13 amino acids. V shed 5 bases and J shed 1 base, with 6 bases lying between them. Germline V lookup: CDR1 LNHNV, CDR2 YYDKDF (reference sequence). The CDR3 region has the DNA TGTGCCACCAGCGACAGTTCCTACAATGAGCAGTTCTTC. Its protein product is CATSDSSYNEQFF.

V is TRBV5-1 and J is TRBJ2-1; the D gene is possibly TRBD1 (5 bases). The CDR3 sequence is 15 residues long. Germline loops: CDR1 SGHRS, CDR2 YFSETQ. The V gene lost 0 bases and the J gene lost 0 bases, with 7 bases spanning the gap. CDR3 sequence: CASSLADSSYNEQFF. The CDR3 region has the DNA TGCGCCAGCAGCTTGGCAGACAGCTCCTACAATGAGCAGTTCTTC.

The CDR3 coding sequence is TGCGCCAGCAGCTTGAGTGTGACAGGCTATGGCTACACCTTC. It translates to CASSLSVTGYGYTF. This chain links TRBV5-1 with TRBJ1-2; possibly TRBD1 for D (6 bases). This CDR3 spans 14 amino acids. CDR1 is SGHRS, CDR2 YFSETQ, per germline. V was shortened by 1 base and J by 4 bases, with 11 bases between the two germline ends.

This clone has a single count. DNA for the CDR3: TGTGCCAGCAAAGAGGAGCTCTCTGGAAACACCATATATTTT. It specifies CASKEELSGNTIYF. The chain uses TRBV6-6 and TRBJ1-3; D remains unclear. The germline V gene has CDR1 MNHNY and CDR2 SVGAGI (reference sequence). The CDR3 has 14 residues. Trimming removed 7 bases from V and 0 bases from J, with 10 bases in between.

The rearrangement uses TRBV11-2 and TRBJ2-1, with 8 bases aligning to TRBD1. The length of the CDR3 is 16 residues. Germline assignment: CDR1 SGHAT and CDR2 FQNNGV. With 1 base clipped from V and 2 bases from J, the junction kept 4 bases outside the gene matches. CDR3 residues: CASSLAGTGTYNEQFF. CDR3 DNA: TGTGCCAGCAGCTTAGCTGGGACAGGAACCTACAATGAGCAGTTCTTC.

This chain links TRBV5-1 with TRBJ2-3; 9 bases agree with TRBD1. The CDR3 runs 16 residues. J gave up 5 bases and V 4 bases, and 11 bases lay outside the gene matches. Germline loops: CDR1 SGHRS, CDR2 YFSETQ. The CDR3 region has the DNA TGCGCCAGCAGCCCTGGCGGACAGGGGCCGGGAGATACGCAGTATTTT. This sequence encodes CASSPGGQGPGDTQYF.

The chain is built from TRBV9 and TRBJ1-5; D uncertain. The V end lost 4 bases, the J end lost 6 bases, and 8 bases lay between the germline ends. CDR1 is SGDLS, CDR2 YYNGEE, per germline. The CDR3 is 12 amino acids. CDR3 in DNA: TGTGCCAGCAGCAAGGGTCTTCAGCCCCAGCATTTT. Translation gives CASSKGLQPQHF.

V and J are TRBV4-1 and TRBJ2-2, with 12 bases fitting TRBD2. J lost 7 bases, V lost 0 bases, and 3 bases had no gene match. The CDR3 consists of 16 residues. CDR1 is MGHRA, CDR2 YSYEKL, per germline. Here the CDR3 reads CASSQEPGLAGGELFF. DNA of the CDR3: TGCGCCAGCAGCCAAGAACCGGGACTAGCGGGCGGGGAGCTGTTTTTT.

This chain connects TRBV7-2 to TRBJ2-1; 10 nucleotides agree with TRBD1. Germline V gene lookup returns CDR1 SGHTA and CDR2 FQGNSA. The CDR3 has 15 amino acids. The junction had 5 bases not matched to a gene; V was cut back by 3 bases and J by 6 bases. DNA for the CDR3: TGTGCCAGCAGCTTCGGGACAGGGGCGGGCAATGAGCAGTTCTTC. Translating gives CASSFGTGAGNEQFF.

The rearrangement joins TRBV19 to TRBJ1-3; D is undetermined. Trimming removed 5 bases from V and 0 bases from J, with 8 bases in between. The length of the CDR3 is 14 residues. Germline V gene sequence: CDR1 LNHDA, CDR2 SQIVND (reference sequence). CDR3 in DNA: TGTGCCAGTAGTGTAGGAACCTCTGGAAACACCATATATTTT. Its translation is CASSVGTSGNTIYF.

Points on this clone: Other DNA sequences in this sample translate to the same CDR3. The rearrangement links TRBV5-4 to TRBJ2-7, with TRBD2 matching 14 bases. Unmatched junction bases numbered 3, after V lost 0 bases and J lost 4 bases. The CDR3 has 16 amino acids. Germline CDR1 reads SGHNT; CDR2 reads YYREEE (reference sequence). The CDR3 region is CASSLGGLAGVYEQYF. The DNA of the CDR3 is TGTGCCAGCAGCTTGGGGGGACTAGCGGGAGTATACGAGCAGTACTTC.

The chain has TRBV9 and TRBJ2-3; D might be TRBD1 (6 bases). Trimming stripped 3 bases from V and 2 bases from J, with 10 bases between. The germline V gene encodes CDR1 SGDLS and CDR2 YYNGEE. The CDR3 length is 14 residues. The CDR3 DNA sequence: TGTGCCAGCAGCGCACAGGGAGCCACAGATACGCAGTATTTT. It encodes CASSAQGATDTQYF.

Remarks on this clone: Other DNA variants within this sample encode the same CDR3. V gene TRBV19 combines with J gene TRBJ1-5; D gene uncertain. Germline V gene sequence: CDR1 LNHDA, CDR2 SQIVND (reference sequence). Trimming left V 1 base short and J 2 bases short, with 6 bases between. CDR3 length equals 14 residues. CDR3 DNA: TGTGCCAGTAGTATAGGACTGGGCAATCAGCCCCAGCATTTT. Protein: CASSIGLGNQPQHF. Full variable domain (remainder filled in from reference TRBV19 and TRBJ1-5): DGGITQSPKYLFRKEGQNVTLSCEQNLNHDAMYWYRQDPGQGLRLIYYSQIVNDFQKGDIAEGYSVSREKKESFPLTVTSAQKNPTAFYLCASSIGLGNQPQHFGDGTRLSIL.